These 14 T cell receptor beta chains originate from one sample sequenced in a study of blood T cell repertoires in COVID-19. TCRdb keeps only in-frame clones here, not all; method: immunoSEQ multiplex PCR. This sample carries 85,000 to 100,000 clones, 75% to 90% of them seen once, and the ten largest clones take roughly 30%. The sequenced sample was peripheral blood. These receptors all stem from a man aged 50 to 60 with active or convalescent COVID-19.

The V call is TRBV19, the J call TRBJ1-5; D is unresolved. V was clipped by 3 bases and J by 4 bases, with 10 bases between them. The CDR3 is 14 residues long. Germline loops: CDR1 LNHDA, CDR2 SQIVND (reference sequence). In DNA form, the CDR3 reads TGTGCCAGTAGTATCTCGAGGGAAAATCAGCCCCAGCATTTT. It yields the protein CASSISRENQPQHF.

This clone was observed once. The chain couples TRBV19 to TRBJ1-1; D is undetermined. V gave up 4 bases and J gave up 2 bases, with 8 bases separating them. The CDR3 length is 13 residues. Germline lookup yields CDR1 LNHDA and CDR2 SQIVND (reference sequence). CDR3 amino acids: CASSRRRNTEAFF. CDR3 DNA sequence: TGTGCCAGTAGTAGGAGGAGAAACACTGAAGCTTTCTTT.

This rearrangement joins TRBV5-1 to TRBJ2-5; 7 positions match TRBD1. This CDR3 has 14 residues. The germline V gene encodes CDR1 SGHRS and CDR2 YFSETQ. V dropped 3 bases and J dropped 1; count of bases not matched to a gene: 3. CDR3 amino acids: CASSSGTVQETQYF. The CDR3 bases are TGCGCCAGCAGCTCCGGGACAGTCCAAGAGACCCAGTACTTC.

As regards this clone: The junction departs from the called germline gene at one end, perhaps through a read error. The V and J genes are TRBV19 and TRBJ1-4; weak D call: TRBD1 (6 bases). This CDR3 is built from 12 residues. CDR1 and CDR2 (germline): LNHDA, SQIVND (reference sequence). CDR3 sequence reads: CASSLTGLRFVF. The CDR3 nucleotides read TGTGCCAGTAGTCTCACAGGGCTTCGTTTCGTTTTT.

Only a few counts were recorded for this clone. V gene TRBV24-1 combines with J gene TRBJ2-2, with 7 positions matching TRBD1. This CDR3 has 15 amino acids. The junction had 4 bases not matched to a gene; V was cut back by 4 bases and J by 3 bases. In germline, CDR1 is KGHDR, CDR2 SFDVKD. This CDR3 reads CATSEADRDTGELFF. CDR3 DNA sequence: TGTGCCACCAGTGAAGCTGACAGGGACACCGGGGAGCTGTTTTTT.

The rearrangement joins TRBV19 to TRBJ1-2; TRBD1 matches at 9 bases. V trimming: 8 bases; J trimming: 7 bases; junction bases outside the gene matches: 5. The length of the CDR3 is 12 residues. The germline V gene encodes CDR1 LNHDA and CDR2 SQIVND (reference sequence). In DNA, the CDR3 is TGTGCCAGTCGAACAGGGGGCAGTGGCTACACCTTC. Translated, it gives CASRTGGSGYTF.

The CDR3 sequence: CASSTYESGNTIYF. In DNA, the CDR3 is TGTGCCAGTAGTACGTACGAGTCTGGAAACACCATATATTTT. J is TRBJ1-3 and V is TRBV19; no clear D gene. This CDR3 comprises 14 residues. The germline V gene encodes CDR1 LNHDA and CDR2 SQIVND (reference sequence). Trimming shortened V by 4 bases and J by 1 base, and 8 bases separated the two germline ends.

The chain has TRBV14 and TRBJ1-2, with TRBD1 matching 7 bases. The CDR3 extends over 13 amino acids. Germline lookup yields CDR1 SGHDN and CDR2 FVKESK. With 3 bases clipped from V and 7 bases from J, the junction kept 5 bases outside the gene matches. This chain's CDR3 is CASSQPTGVGYTF. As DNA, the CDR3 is TGTGCCAGCAGCCAGCCCACAGGGGTTGGCTACACCTTC.

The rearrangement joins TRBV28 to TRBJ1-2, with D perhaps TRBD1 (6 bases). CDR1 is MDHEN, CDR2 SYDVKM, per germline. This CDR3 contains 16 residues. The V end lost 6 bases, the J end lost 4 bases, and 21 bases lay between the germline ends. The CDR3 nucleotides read TGTGCCAGCAGCTCCCTCAGCGGACAGATCCCCTATGGCTACACCTTC. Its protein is CASSSLSGQIPYGYTF.

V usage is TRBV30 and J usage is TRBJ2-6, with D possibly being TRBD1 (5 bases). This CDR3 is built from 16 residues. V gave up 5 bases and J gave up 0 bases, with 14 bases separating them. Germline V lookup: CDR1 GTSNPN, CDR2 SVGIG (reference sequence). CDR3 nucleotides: TGTGCCTGGGGTCAGGGCCCAAGCTCTGGGGCCAACGTCCTGACTTTC. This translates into CAWGQGPSSGANVLTF.

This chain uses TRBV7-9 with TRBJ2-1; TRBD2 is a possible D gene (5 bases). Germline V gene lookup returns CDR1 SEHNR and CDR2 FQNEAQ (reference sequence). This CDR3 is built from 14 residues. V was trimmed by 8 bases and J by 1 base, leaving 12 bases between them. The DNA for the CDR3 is TGTGCCAGCGGAGGATTTCCTTCCTACAATGAGCAGTTCTTC. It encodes CASGGFPSYNEQFF.

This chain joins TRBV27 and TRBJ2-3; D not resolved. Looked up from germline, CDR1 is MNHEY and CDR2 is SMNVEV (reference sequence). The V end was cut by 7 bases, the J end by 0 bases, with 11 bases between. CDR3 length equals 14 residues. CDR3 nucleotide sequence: TGTGCCAGCACTCGAACTGTGAGCACAGATACGCAGTATTTT. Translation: CASTRTVSTDTQYF.

CDR3 residues: CSVAAAPSGGYNEQFF. CDR3 nucleotide sequence: TGCAGCGTTGCCGCCGCGCCTAGCGGGGGTTACAATGAGCAGTTCTTC. The chain uses TRBV29-1 and TRBJ2-1; 10 nucleotides line up with TRBD2. The CDR3 contains 16 residues. Germline CDR1 and CDR2: SQVTM and ANQGSEA. The J segment lost 4 bases and the V segment lost 4 bases, leaving 10 bases of the junction unmatched.

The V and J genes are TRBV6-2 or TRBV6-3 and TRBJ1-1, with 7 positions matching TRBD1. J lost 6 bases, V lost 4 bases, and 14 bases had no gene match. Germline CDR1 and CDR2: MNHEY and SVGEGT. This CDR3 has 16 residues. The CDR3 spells CASSSRSGGSLSEAFF. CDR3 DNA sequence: TGTGCCAGCAGTTCCCGATCAGGGGGAAGTCTATCTGAAGCTTTCTTT.